This T cell receptor (beta chain) was found in a study of T cells in Graves' hyperthyroidism and ophthalmopathy. The V gene lost 1 base and the J gene lost 2 bases, with 11 bases spanning the gap. Germline lookup yields CDR1 SGHRS and CDR2 YFSETQ. The CDR3 covers 15 residues. Amplification yielded TCR beta CDR3 regions, with RNA transcripts as the source. During a first-round RT-PCR of the TCR CDR3, the HTBI primer set was used. TCRdb re-called the multiplex PCR reads with MiXCR, one entry per CDR3 protein. The repertoire holds over 500,000 distinct CDR3 sequences, with 14% as singletons. This clonotype was sampled from a woman aged 35 to 49 with Graves' hyperthyroidism. This rearrangement joins TRBV5-1 to TRBJ2-3; D is uncertain. Sequenced input: blood. The chain's CDR3 is CASSLFGDYTDTQYF. The CDR3 DNA is TGCGCCAGCAGCTTGTTTGGGGATTACACAGATACGCAGTATTTT.